These T cell receptor beta chains were read from a single sample in a study of blood T cell repertoires in COVID-19. This table comes from immunoSEQ multiplex PCR, and its TCRdb copy is limited to in-frame clones, with some not included. The profile shows about 380,000 clones, more than 75% of them singletons. The sequencing input was PBMCs or T cells enriched from blood (not recorded which). These receptors were collected from a young woman who had recovered from COVID-19. The CDR3 runs from the conserved cysteine through the conserved F or W. Each record gives: clone size, D gene, V gene, J gene, CDR3 protein, CDR3 DNA. D genes are given only for firm matches. The size of a clone is reported for some rows only, either as once, few or many, or as a class for expanded clones.

>.|.|TRBV4-3|TRBJ1-6
CASSRIMGGNNSPLHF
TGCGCCAGCAGCAGAATAATGGGGGGAAATAATTCACCCCTCCACTTT
>.|.|TRBV5-1|TRBJ1-4
CASSGDWNEKLFF
TGCGCCAGCAGCGGGGACTGGAATGAAAAACTGTTTTTT
>.|.|TRBV7-8|TRBJ2-2
CASSLPTTANTGELFF
TGTGCCAGCAGCCTGCCCACGACTGCGAACACCGGGGAGCTGTTTTTT
>.|TRBD2|TRBV7-2|TRBJ2-4
CASSLVLLRGAQFKNIQYF
TGTGCCAGCAGCTTAGTTTTATTGCGGGGGGCTCAATTCAAAAACATTCAGTACTTC
>.|TRBD2|TRBV7-6|TRBJ2-1
CASSLDGTSGLNEQFF
TGTGCCAGCAGCTTAGACGGGACTAGCGGCTTAAATGAGCAGTTCTTC
>.|.|TRBV6-5|TRBJ2-7
CASSLSDSTYEQYF
TGTGCCAGCAGTTTATCCGACAGCACCTACGAGCAGTACTTC
>.|.|TRBV6-2/TRBV6-3|TRBJ2-6
CASSSPSSGANVLTF
TGTGCCAGCAGTTCCCCTAGCTCTGGGGCCAACGTCCTGACTTTC
>.|TRBD2|TRBV4-1|TRBJ2-3
CASSQVASGGDTDTQYF
TGCGCCAGCAGCCAAGTCGCTAGCGGGGGGGACACAGATACGCAGTATTTT
>.|TRBD1|TRBV4-1|TRBJ2-7
CASSQDPHRPGQGPYEQYF
TGCGCCAGCAGCCAAGATCCCCACCGACCGGGACAGGGTCCTTACGAGCAGTACTTC
>.|TRBD1|TRBV3-1/TRBV3-2|TRBJ2-7
CASSHLGTGDSEQYF
TGTGCCAGCAGCCATCTCGGGACAGGGGATTCCGAGCAGTACTTC
>.|.|TRBV5-1|TRBJ2-7
CASSLEGVSRGASYEQYF
TGCGCCAGCAGCTTGGAGGGGGTGTCCAGGGGAGCTTCCTACGAGCAGTACTTC
>.|TRBD1|TRBV5-1|TRBJ1-2
CASSSTGAQGYTF
TGCGCCAGCAGCTCCACAGGGGCCCAAGGCTACACCTTC
>.|.|TRBV11-3|TRBJ2-5
CASSPHRGGETQYF
TGTGCCAGCAGTCCTCACAGGGGAGGAGAGACCCAGTACTTC
>.|.|TRBV5-1|TRBJ1-2
CASSPREVNGYTF
TGCGCCAGCAGCCCCCGAGAGGTTAATGGCTACACCTTC
>.|.|TRBV15|TRBJ2-5
CATSERSGETQYF
TGTGCCACCAGCGAGAGGAGTGGGGAGACCCAGTACTTC
>.|.|TRBV18|TRBJ2-4
CASSPDGDIQYF
TGTGCCAGCTCACCGGACGGGGACATTCAGTACTTC
>.|TRBD2|TRBV5-1|TRBJ2-1
CASSPLAGGSYNEQFF
TGCGCCAGCAGCCCGCTAGCGGGGGGTTCCTACAATGAGCAGTTCTTC
>.|TRBD1|TRBV30|TRBJ2-3
CAWSVGTVSDTQYF
TGTGCCTGGAGTGTTGGGACAGTTTCAGATACGCAGTATTTT
>.|.|TRBV7-8|TRBJ2-7
CASSHRQISYEQYF
TGTGCCAGCAGCCACCGACAGATCTCCTACGAGCAGTACTTC
>.|TRBD1|TRBV11-2|TRBJ1-1
CASSFTGGRHTEAFF
TGTGCCAGCAGTTTTACAGGGGGCCGGCACACTGAAGCTTTCTTT
>.|TRBD1|TRBV25-1|TRBJ2-7
CASTRDRGSEQYF
TGTGCCAGCACCCGGGACAGGGGTTCCGAGCAGTACTTC
>once|.|TRBV28|TRBJ1-5
CASSLNFVFGGNQPQHF
TGTGCCAGCAGTTTAAATTTTGTCTTCGGGGGCAATCAGCCCCAGCATTTT
>.|.|TRBV12-3/TRBV12-4|TRBJ1-2
CASSTGNYGYTF
TGTGCCAGCAGTACGGGGAACTATGGCTACACCTTC
>.|.|TRBV30|TRBJ1-2
CAWSVSTRSAGYTF
TGTGCCTGGAGTGTATCGACCCGAAGCGCTGGCTACACCTTC
>.|.|TRBV5-4|TRBJ1-6
CASSLAGAREGSPLHF
TGTGCCAGCAGCTTAGCAGGAGCTAGGGAGGGCTCACCCCTCCACTTT
>once|.|TRBV10-2|TRBJ2-7
CASSDQGYEQYF
TGCGCCAGCAGTGACCAGGGCTACGAGCAGTACTTC
>.|TRBD2|TRBV10-2|TRBJ2-1
CASSELTSGGYNEQFF
TGCGCCAGCAGTGAGTTAACCAGCGGGGGTTACAATGAGCAGTTCTTC
>.|.|TRBV9|TRBJ2-4
CASSPGHHIQYF
TGTGCCAGCAGCCCGGGACACCACATTCAGTACTTC
>.|TRBD2|TRBV30|TRBJ2-7
CAWDPGLESEQYF
TGTGCCTGGGACCCGGGACTAGAAAGCGAGCAGTACTTC
>.|.|TRBV19|TRBJ1-5
CASSIRRDGHQPQHF
TGTGCCAGTAGTATAAGGAGGGACGGTCATCAGCCCCAGCATTTT
>.|.|TRBV30|TRBJ1-6
CAWSIAVPPLHF
TGTGCCTGGAGTATTGCGGTTCCACCCCTCCACTTT
>.|.|TRBV24-1|TRBJ1-5
CATSDDRYSNQPQHF
TGTGCCACCAGTGATGACAGATATAGCAATCAGCCCCAGCATTTT
>.|.|TRBV6-2/TRBV6-3|TRBJ2-3
CASSLAARTDTQYF
TGTGCCAGCAGCCTTGCGGCCCGGACAGATACGCAGTATTTT
>few|TRBD2|TRBV10-1|TRBJ2-2
CASSPGWRGGHTGELFF
TGCGCCAGCAGTCCTGGATGGCGGGGGGGCCACACCGGGGAGCTGTTTTTT
>.|.|TRBV19|TRBJ2-2
CASQPGVDTGELFF
TGTGCCAGTCAGCCAGGGGTGGACACCGGGGAGCTGTTTTTT
>few|.|TRBV5-1|TRBJ2-3
CASSFTGSTDTQYF
TGCGCCAGCAGCTTCACGGGTAGCACAGATACGCAGTATTTT
>once|.|TRBV29-1|TRBJ2-5
CSVEVRDFKETQYF
TGCAGCGTCGAAGTTCGGGACTTCAAAGAGACCCAGTACTTC
>.|.|TRBV7-9|TRBJ1-2
CASSSGANYGYTF
TGTGCCAGCAGTTCAGGGGCCAACTATGGCTACACCTTC
>once|.|TRBV12-3/TRBV12-4|TRBJ1-5
CASSFEGDQPQHF
TGTGCCAGCAGTTTTGAAGGGGATCAGCCCCAGCATTTT
>.|TRBD1|TRBV9|TRBJ1-5
CASSATGGNQPQHF
TGTGCCAGCAGCGCGACAGGGGGCAATCAGCCCCAGCATTTT
>.|TRBD2|TRBV11-3|TRBJ2-2
CASSLSASGGYTGELFF
TGTGCCAGCAGCTTATCCGCTAGCGGGGGGTACACCGGGGAGCTGTTTTTT
>.|TRBD1|TRBV5-1|TRBJ1-4
CASSYPGQFEKLFF
TGCGCCAGCAGCTACCCGGGACAGTTCGAAAAACTGTTTTTT
>.|.|TRBV29-1|TRBJ2-7
CSVDGGDSSSYEQYF
TGCAGCGTTGACGGAGGGGACAGTAGCTCCTACGAGCAGTACTTC
>.|TRBD1|TRBV18|TRBJ1-5
CASSPRQGGNQPQHF
TGTGCCAGCTCACCACGACAGGGCGGCAATCAGCCCCAGCATTTT
>.|TRBD1|TRBV5-6|TRBJ2-7
CASSSGQGSYEQYF
TGTGCCAGCAGTTCTGGACAGGGCTCCTACGAGCAGTACTTC
>once|.|TRBV10-3|TRBJ1-3
CAISTLANGNTIYF
TGTGCCATCAGTACGCTTGCTAACGGAAACACCATATATTTT
>.|.|TRBV5-8|TRBJ1-4
CASSPSRWGATNEKLFF
TGTGCCAGCAGCCCCTCACGATGGGGAGCAACTAATGAAAAACTGTTTTTT
>.|TRBD1|TRBV4-2|TRBJ2-7
CASSEPGQGNDEQYF
TGTGCCAGCAGCGAACCGGGACAGGGGAACGACGAGCAGTACTTC
>.|TRBD1|TRBV9|TRBJ1-2
CASSAGQGKNGYTF
TGTGCCAGCAGCGCGGGACAGGGAAAGAATGGCTACACCTTC
>.|.|TRBV28|TRBJ1-2
CASRLLKELYGYTF
TGTGCCAGCAGACTATTAAAGGAGCTTTATGGCTACACCTTC